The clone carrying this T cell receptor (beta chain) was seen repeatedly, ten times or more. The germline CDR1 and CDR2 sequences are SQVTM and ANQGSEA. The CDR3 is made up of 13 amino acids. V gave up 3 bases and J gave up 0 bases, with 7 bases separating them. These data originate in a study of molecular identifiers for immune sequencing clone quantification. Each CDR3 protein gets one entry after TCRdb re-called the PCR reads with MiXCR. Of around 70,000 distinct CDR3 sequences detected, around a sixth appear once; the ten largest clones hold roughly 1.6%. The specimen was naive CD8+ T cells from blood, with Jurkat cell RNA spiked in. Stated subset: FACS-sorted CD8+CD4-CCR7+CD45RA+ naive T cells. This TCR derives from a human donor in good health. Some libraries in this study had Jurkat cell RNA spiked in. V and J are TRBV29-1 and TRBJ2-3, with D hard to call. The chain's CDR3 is CSVEPASTDTQYF. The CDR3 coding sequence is TGCAGCGTTGAGCCAGCTAGCACAGATACGCAGTATTTT.